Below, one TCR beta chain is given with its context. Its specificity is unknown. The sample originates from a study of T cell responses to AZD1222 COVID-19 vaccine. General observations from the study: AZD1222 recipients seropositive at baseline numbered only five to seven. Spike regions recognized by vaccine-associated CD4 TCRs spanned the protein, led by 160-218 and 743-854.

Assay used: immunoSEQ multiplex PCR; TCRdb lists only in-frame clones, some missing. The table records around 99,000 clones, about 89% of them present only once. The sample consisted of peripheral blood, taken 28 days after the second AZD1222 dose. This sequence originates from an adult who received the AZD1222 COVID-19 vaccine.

The CDR3 DNA follows: TGTGCCAGCAGCTTTTCAGCTTACGGCGCTACAGATACGCAGTATTTT. It translates to CASSFSAYGATDTQYF. The chain is built from TRBV7-9 and TRBJ2-3; no firm D call. V lost 3 bases and J 3 bases, leaving 16 bases between the germline ends. CDR3 length: 16 residues. Germline V gene lookup returns CDR1 SEHNR and CDR2 FQNEAQ (reference sequence).